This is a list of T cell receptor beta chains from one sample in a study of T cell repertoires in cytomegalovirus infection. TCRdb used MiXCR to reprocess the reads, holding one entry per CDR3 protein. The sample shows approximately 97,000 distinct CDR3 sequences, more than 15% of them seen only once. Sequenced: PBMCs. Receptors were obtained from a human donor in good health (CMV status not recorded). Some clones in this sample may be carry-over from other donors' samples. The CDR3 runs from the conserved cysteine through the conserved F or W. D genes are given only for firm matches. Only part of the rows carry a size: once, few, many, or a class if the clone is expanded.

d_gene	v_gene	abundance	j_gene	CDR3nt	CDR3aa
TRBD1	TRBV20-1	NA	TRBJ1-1	TGCAGTGCGAGGGACAGGGGGCGCGTTTTTTGGGGCGACCCAAAGTCTTTCTTT	CSARDRGRVFWGDPKSFF
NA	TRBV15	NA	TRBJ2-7	TGTGCCACCAGCAGTCAGGGAGACCCCTCCTACGAGCAGTACTTC	CATSSQGDPSYEQYF
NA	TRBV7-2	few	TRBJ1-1	TGTGCCAGCAGCTTAGTATGGGGGGGGCGGGGGAGAACTGAAGCTTTCTTT	CASSLVWGGRGRTEAFF
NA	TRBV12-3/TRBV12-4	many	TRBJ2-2	TGTGCCAGCAGTTTTAGGAGGGGAGGCACCGGGGAGCTGTTTTTT	CASSFRRGGTGELFF
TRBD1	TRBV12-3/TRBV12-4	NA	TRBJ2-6	TGTGCCAGCAGGGAGGACAGGGACTTTTCTGGGGCCAACGTCCTGACTTTC	CASREDRDFSGANVLTF
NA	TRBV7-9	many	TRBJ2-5	TGTGCCAGCAGCTTAGCGCTAGGTCTCCAAGAGACCCAGTACTTC	CASSLALGLQETQYF
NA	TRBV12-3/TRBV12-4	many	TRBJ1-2	TGTGCCAGCAGTTTAGCAGGATCCGGCTACACCTTC	CASSLAGSGYTF
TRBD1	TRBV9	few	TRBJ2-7	TGTGCCAGCAGCGCAGGGACAGGACTCTACGAGCAGTACTTC	CASSAGTGLYEQYF
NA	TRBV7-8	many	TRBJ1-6	TGTGCCAGCAGCTTAGCCTGGGGGCGGGGGAATTCACCCCTCCACTTT	CASSLAWGRGNSPLHF
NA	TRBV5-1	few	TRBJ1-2	TGCGCCAGCAGCTTGGCCGCTGCAGCCTCCAACTATGGCTACACCTTC	CASSLAAAASNYGYTF
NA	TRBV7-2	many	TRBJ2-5	TGTGCCAGCAGCTTAGGGCGGGATCAGACCCAGTACTTC	CASSLGRDQTQYF
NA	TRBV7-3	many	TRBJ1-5	TGTGCCAGCAGCCCCGACAGATATCAGCCCCAGCATTTT	CASSPDRYQPQHF
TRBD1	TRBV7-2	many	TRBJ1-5	TGTGCCAGCAGCCTTGGACAGGGCAATCAGCCCCAGCATTTT	CASSLGQGNQPQHF
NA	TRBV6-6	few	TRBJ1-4	TGTGCCAGCAGGGAGTCTGCAACTAATGAAAAACTGTTTTTT	CASRESATNEKLFF
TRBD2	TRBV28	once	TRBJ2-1	TGTGCCAGCAGCACCCCCGCGGGGGGGCAGGGGTTCTTC	CASSTPAGGQGFF
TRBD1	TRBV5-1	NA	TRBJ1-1	TGCGCCAGCAGCAGAGACAGGGGGAGCACTGAAGCTTTCTTT	CASSRDRGSTEAFF
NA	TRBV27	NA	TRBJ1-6	TGTGCCAACAGTTCCCTTGAACGAGGGATTACACCCCTCCACTTT	CANSSLERGITPLHF
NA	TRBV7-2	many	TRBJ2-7	TGTGCCAGCAGCCGTCGTCAGGGGTTCTACGAGCAGTACTTC	CASSRRQGFYEQYF
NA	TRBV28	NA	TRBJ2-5	TGTGCCAGCAGCTTGGTGGAGTCGCAGGGGCTCCAGACCCAGTACTTC	CASSLVESQGLQTQYF
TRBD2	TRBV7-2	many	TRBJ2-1	TGTGCCAGCAGCTTACTCCGACGCGGCGGGGGGGCATGGGAGCAGTTCTTC	CASSLLRRGGGAWEQFF
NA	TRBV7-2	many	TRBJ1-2	TGTGCCAGCAGCAAACAGGGCCCAGCTAACTATGGCTACACCTTC	CASSKQGPANYGYTF
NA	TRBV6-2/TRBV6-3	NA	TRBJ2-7	TGTGCCAGCGGGGCCTACGAGCAGTACTTC	CASGAYEQYF
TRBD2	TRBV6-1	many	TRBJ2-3	TGTGCCAGCAGTGAAGCAGGGGGACTAGCGGCCAGCACAGATACGCAGTATTTT	CASSEAGGLAASTDTQYF
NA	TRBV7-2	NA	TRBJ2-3	TGTGCCAGCAGCTTAGAATTGGTAGATACGCAGTATTTT	CASSLELVDTQYF
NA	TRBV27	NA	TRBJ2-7	TGTGCCAGCAGGTCCACCGGGTTCCTTTTCTACGAGCAGTACTTC	CASRSTGFLFYEQYF
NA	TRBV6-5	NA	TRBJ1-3	TGTGCCAGCATTCCGGACGGACACTCTGGAAACACCATATATTTT	CASIPDGHSGNTIYF
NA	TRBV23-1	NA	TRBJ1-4	TGCGCCAGCAGTCAGATAGGGTCGGGCGAAAAACTGTTTTTT	CASSQIGSGEKLFF
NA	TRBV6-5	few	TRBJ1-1	TGTGCCAGCAGTCGAAGGTGGGGGCGGACTGAAGCTTTCTTT	CASSRRWGRTEAFF
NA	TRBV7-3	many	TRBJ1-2	TGTGCCAGCAGCTTACCCGGACAGACCAATGGCTACACCTTC	CASSLPGQTNGYTF
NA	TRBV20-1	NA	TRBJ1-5	TGCAGTGCTAGACCGGGGTGGGGTGGGCATCAGCCCCAGCATTTT	CSARPGWGGHQPQHF
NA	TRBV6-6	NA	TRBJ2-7	TGTGCCAGCAGGGGCTCAGGGATCCTGCACGAGCAGTACTTC	CASRGSGILHEQYF
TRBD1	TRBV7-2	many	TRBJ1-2	TGTGCCAGCAGCTTAGGGACAGGCGATGGCTACACCTTC	CASSLGTGDGYTF
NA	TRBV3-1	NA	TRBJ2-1	TGTGCCAGCAGCCAGACTACCCCGACTAGGCGGGTTCATGAGCAGTTCTTC	CASSQTTPTRRVHEQFF
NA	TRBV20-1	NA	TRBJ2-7	TGCAGTGCTGGTGGACAAGACTACGAGCAGTACTTC	CSAGGQDYEQYF
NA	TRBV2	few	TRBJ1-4	TGTGCCAGCAGCGATACAGGGAGAAAACTGTTTTTT	CASSDTGRKLFF
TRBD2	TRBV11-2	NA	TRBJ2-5	TGTGCCAGCAGCTCGCAAAGTAGCGGGGGGTGGGAGACCCAGTACTTC	CASSSQSSGGWETQYF
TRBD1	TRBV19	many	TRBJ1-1	TGTGCCAGTAGTACAACAGGGGGCGCGGGGGCAGCTTTCTTT	CASSTTGGAGAAFF